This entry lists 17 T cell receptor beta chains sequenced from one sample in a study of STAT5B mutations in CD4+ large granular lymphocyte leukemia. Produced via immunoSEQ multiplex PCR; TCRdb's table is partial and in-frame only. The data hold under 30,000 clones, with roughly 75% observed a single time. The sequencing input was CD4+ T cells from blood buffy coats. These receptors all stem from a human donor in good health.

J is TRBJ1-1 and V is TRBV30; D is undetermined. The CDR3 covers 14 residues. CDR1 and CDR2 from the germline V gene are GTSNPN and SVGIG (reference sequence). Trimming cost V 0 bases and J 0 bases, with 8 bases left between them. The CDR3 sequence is CAWSVRGMNTEAFF. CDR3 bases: TGTGCCTGGAGTGTACGGGGTATGAACACTGAAGCTTTCTTT.

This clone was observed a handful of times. CDR3 coding DNA: TGTGCCAGCAGCTTAGGGGCCCAAGGGGGGGAGCAGTACTTC. It is translated as CASSLGAQGGEQYF. V is TRBV11-2 and J is TRBJ2-7, with D perhaps matching TRBD1 or TRBD2 (6 bases each). Germline-derived CDR1 and CDR2 are SGHAT and FQNNGV. The germline V and J ends were trimmed by 1 base and 7 bases, with 14 bases remaining between them. The CDR3 sequence is 14 residues long. Using reference TRBV11-2 and TRBJ2-7 for the parts outside the CDR3, the full variable domain is EAGVAQSPRYKIIEKRQSVAFWCNPISGHATLYWYQQILGQGPKLLIQFQNNGVVDDSQLPKDRFSAERLKGVDSTLKIQPAKLEDSAVYLCASSLGAQGGEQYFGPGTRLTVT.

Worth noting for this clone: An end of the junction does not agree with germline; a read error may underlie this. Here the CDR3 reads CASRLKGDTGELFF. As DNA, the CDR3 is TGTGCCAGCAGGTTAAAGGGGGACACCGGGGAGCTGTTTTTT. The V call is TRBV7-3, the J call TRBJ2-2, with D perhaps TRBD1 (6 bases). Per germline, CDR1 SGHTA and CDR2 FQGTGA. The CDR3 consists of 14 residues.

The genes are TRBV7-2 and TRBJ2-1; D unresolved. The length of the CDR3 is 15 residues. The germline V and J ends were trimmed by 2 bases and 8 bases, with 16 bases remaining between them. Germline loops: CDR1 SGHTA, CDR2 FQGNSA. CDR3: CASSLIHGIGHEQFF. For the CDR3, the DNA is TGTGCCAGCAGCTTAATCCACGGAATTGGGCATGAGCAGTTCTTC.

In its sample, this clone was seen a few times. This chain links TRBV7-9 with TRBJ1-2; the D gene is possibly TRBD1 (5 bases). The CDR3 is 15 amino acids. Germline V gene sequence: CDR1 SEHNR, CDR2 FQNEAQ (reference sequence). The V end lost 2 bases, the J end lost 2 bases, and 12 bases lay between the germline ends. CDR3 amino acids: CASSLTRDSNYGYTF. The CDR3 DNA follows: TGTGCCAGCAGCTTAACCCGGGACTCCAACTATGGCTACACCTTC. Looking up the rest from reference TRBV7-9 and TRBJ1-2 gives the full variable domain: DTGVSQNPRHKITKRGQNVTFRCDPISEHNRLYWYRQTLGQGPEFLTYFQNEAQLEKSRLLSDRFSAERPKGSFSTLEIQRTEQGDSAMYLCASSLTRDSNYGYTFGSGTRLTVV.

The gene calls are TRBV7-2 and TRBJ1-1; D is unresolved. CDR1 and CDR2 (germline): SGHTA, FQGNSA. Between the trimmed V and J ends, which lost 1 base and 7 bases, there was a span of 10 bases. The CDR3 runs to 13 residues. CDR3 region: CASSLDPASEAFF. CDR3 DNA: TGTGCCAGCAGCTTAGATCCCGCCAGTGAAGCTTTCTTT.

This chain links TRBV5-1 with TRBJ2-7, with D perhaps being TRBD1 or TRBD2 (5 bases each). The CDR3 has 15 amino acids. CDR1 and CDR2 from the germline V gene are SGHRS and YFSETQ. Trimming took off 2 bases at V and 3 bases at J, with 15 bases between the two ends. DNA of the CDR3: TGCGCCAGCAGCTTCGAACAATCAGGGAGCTACGAGCAGTACTTC. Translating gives CASSFEQSGSYEQYF.

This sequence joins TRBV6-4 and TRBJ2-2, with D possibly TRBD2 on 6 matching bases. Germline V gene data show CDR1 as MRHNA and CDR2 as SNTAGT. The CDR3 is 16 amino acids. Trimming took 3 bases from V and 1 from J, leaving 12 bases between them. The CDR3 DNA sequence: TGTGCCAGCAGTGAACGACTAGGTTGGAACACCGGGGAGCTGTTTTTT. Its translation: CASSERLGWNTGELFF.

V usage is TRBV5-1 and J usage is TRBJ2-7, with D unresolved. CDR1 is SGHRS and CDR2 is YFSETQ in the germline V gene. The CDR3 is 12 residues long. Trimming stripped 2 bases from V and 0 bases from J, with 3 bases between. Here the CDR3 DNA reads TGCGCCAGCAGCTTATACTCCTACGAGCAGTACTTC. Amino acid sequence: CASSLYSYEQYF.

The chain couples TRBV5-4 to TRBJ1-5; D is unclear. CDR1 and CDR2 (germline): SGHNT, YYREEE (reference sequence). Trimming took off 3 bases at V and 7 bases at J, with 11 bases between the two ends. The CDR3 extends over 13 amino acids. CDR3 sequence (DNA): TGTGCCAGCAGCTCTGGCAAGGGCCAGCCCCAGCATTTT. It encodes CASSSGKGQPQHF.

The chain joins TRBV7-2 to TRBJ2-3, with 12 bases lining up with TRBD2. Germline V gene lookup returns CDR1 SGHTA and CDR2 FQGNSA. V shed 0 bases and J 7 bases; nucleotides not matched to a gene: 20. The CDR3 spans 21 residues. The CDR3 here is CASSLAGLVLAGGAFMNTQYF. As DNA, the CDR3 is TGTGCCAGCAGCTTAGCGGGACTAGTACTAGCGGGAGGAGCATTTATGAATACGCAGTATTTT.

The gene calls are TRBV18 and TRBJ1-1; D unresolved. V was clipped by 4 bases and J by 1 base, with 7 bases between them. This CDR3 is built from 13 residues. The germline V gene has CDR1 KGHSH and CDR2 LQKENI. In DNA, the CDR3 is TGTGCCAGCTCACAGGCAAGGAACACTGAAGCTTTCTTT. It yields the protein CASSQARNTEAFF.

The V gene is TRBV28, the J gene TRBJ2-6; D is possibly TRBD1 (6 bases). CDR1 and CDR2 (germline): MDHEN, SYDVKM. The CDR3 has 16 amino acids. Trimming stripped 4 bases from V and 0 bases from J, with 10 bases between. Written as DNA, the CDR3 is TGTGCCAGCAGTTCCCACAGGGACTCTGGGGCCAACGTCCTGACTTTC. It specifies CASSSHRDSGANVLTF.

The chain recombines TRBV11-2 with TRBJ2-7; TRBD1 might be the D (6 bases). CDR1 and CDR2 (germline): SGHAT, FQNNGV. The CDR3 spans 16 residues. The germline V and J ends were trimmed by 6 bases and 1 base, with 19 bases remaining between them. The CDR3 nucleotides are TGTGCCAGCAGACACCCGGGCAGGGGAGCTTCCTACGAGCAGTACTTC. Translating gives CASRHPGRGASYEQYF.

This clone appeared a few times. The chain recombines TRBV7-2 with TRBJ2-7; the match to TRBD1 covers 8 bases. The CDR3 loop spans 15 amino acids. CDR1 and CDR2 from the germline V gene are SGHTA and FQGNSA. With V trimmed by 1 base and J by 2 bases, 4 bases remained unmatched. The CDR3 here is CASSLETGDPYEQYF. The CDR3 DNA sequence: TGTGCCAGCAGCTTAGAGACAGGGGATCCCTACGAGCAGTACTTC.

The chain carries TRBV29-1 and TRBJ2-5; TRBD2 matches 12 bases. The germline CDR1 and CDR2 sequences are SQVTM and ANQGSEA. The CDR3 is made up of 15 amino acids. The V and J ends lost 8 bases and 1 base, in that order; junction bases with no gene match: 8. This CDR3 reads CSTSRTSGVQETQYF. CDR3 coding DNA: TGCAGCACCTCAAGGACTAGCGGGGTCCAAGAGACCCAGTACTTC.

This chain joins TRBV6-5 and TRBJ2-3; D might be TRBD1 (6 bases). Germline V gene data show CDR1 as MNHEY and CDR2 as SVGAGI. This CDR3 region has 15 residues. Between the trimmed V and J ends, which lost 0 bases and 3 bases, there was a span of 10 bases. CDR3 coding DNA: TGTGCCAGCAGTTACTCTTTTCAGGGGACAGATACGCAGTATTTT. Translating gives CASSYSFQGTDTQYF.